The present entry profiles one T cell receptor beta chain with its context. The antigen remains undetermined. The time point: blood 4 weeks post-SBRT, at nephrectomy. Regarding treatment: 15 Gy SBRT to primary tumor, nephrectomy 4 weeks later. Nephrectomy followed 15 Gy stereotactic body radiation by 4 weeks. The patient's renal cell carcinoma had clear cell pathology. CDR1 SGHRS and CDR2 YFSETQ come from the germline V gene. The length of the CDR3 is 15 residues. Trimming cost V 4 bases and J 6 bases; bases outside gene matches: 9. Sequenced by immunoSEQ multiplex PCR; TCRdb stores in-frame clones only, minus some. The sample includes roughly 86,000 clones, over 80% of them seen just once. These data come from a study of radiation and T cells in renal cell carcinoma. Points from the study as a whole: No pretreatment tumor biopsies were available for baseline clonotypes. In blood, top tumor clones expanded by 2 weeks, shrinking by 4.

V and J are TRBV5-1 and TRBJ1-4, with 7 bases lining up with TRBD1. This material consisted of blood, taken from a patient whose treatment included radiotherapy and nephrectomy. This clonotype was obtained from a man between 45 and 60 years old with renal cell carcinoma. CDR3 amino acids: CASSNGQAVYEKLFF. Here the CDR3 DNA reads TGCGCCAGCAGCAACGGACAGGCTGTATATGAAAAACTGTTTTTT.